The 29 T cell receptor beta chains below were found in one sample sequenced in a study of CD8 T cells in ankylosing spondylitis. MiXCR, run by TCRdb on the 5' RACE reads, gives a single entry per CDR3 protein. The top ten clones hold around 8.4% of a sample with more than 250,000 distinct CDR3 sequences, around a tenth of them seen once. Sequencing was done on a sample of blood, either unsorted or a sorted T cell fraction (not recorded which). These TCRs come from a female donor with ankylosing spondylitis or in good health (not recorded which).

This clonotype has ten or more counts. The chain has TRBV6-2 or TRBV6-3 and TRBJ2-7; TRBD1 agrees at 10 bases. V shed 9 bases, J shed 4 bases, and the junction held 6 bases outside the gene matches. Looked up from germline, CDR1 is MNHEY and CDR2 is SVGEGT. The length of the CDR3 is 13 residues. CDR3 DNA: TGTGCCAGTACGGGACAGGGGAGGTACGAGCAGTACTTC. The encoded protein is CASTGQGRYEQYF.

This clonotype was observed a handful of times. The chain couples TRBV7-9 to TRBJ2-1, with 9 nucleotides matching TRBD2. V dropped 0 bases and J dropped 7; count of bases not matched to a gene: 4. This CDR3 spans 15 amino acids. The germline V gene has CDR1 SEHNR and CDR2 FQNEAQ (reference sequence). The CDR3, as DNA: TGTGCCAGCAGCTTAGCCATTAGCGGGAGAAATGAGCAGTTCTTC. As protein: CASSLAISGRNEQFF.

About this clonotype: A much larger clone lies a single base off, so this may be a read error. V gene TRBV10-3 combines with J gene TRBJ1-1; D uncertain. CDR1 is ENHRY and CDR2 is SYGVKD in the germline V gene. This CDR3 comprises 14 residues. The CDR3 bases are TGTGTCATCAGTGAGTCTGGACCGGCAATTGAAGCTTTCTTT. The encoded protein is CVISESGPAIEAFF.

This clonotype was counted ten times or more. V usage is TRBV20-1 and J usage is TRBJ2-1; no firm D call. The germline V and J ends were trimmed by 1 base and 6 bases, with 10 bases remaining between them. This CDR3 spans 13 amino acids. Germline CDR1 and CDR2: DFQATT and SNEGSKA (reference sequence). In DNA, the CDR3 is TGCAGTGCTAGAGGGTCGGCCGCCAATGAGCAGTTCTTC. The encoded protein is CSARGSAANEQFF.

In this sample, this clonotype turned up many times. CDR3 amino acids: CSASSPQGSHNEQFF. The CDR3, as DNA: TGCAGTGCCAGTAGCCCACAGGGGAGCCACAATGAGCAGTTCTTC. The rearrangement links TRBV20-1 to TRBJ2-1; TRBD1 matches at 7 bases. The CDR3 has 15 residues. V shed 6 bases and J 5 bases; nucleotides not matched to a gene: 13. In germline, CDR1 is DFQATT, CDR2 SNEGSKA (reference sequence).

This clonotype was seen many times. The chain uses TRBV28 and TRBJ2-1, with TRBD2 matching over 13 bases. In germline, CDR1 is MDHEN, CDR2 SYDVKM. The CDR3 sequence is 14 residues long. Trimming removed 8 bases from V and 4 bases from J; junction bases left unmatched: 2. The CDR3 loop is CASRTSGRYNEQFF. The CDR3 DNA sequence: TGTGCCAGCCGGACTAGCGGGAGATACAATGAGCAGTTCTTC.

This clonotype has more than one count but fewer than ten. The rearrangement uses TRBV19 and TRBJ2-1, with no clear D. V was cut by 4 bases and J by 0 bases, with 10 bases left in between. Germline V gene data show CDR1 as LNHDA and CDR2 as SQIVND (reference sequence). The CDR3 is made up of 15 amino acids. CDR3 bases: TGTGCCAGTAGTACGTTAGGATTCTCCTACAATGAGCAGTTCTTC. Amino acids: CASSTLGFSYNEQFF.

This clonotype was detected ten times or more. The gene calls are TRBV9 and TRBJ2-3; D unclear. Germline-derived CDR1 and CDR2 are SGDLS and YYNGEE. Trimming took 4 bases from V and 2 from J, leaving 14 bases between them. This CDR3 region has 15 residues. DNA for the CDR3: TGTGCCAGCAGCCCCCGGGCTGATGTCACAGATACGCAGTATTTT. Translating gives CASSPRADVTDTQYF.

The J gene is TRBJ2-5, the V gene TRBV27, with TRBD2 matching 12 bases. The germline V gene has CDR1 MNHEY and CDR2 SMNVEV (reference sequence). V was pared by 6 bases and J by 5 bases, with 16 bases of the junction left unmatched. This CDR3 is built from 18 residues. The CDR3 loop reads CASSPPARLAGVKETQYF. CDR3 bases: TGTGCCAGCAGCCCGCCGGCCCGACTAGCGGGAGTGAAGGAGACCCAGTACTTC.

In this sample, this clonotype turned up many times. The genes are TRBV20-1 and TRBJ1-6; 7 bases align to TRBD1. CDR1 is DFQATT, CDR2 SNEGSKA, per germline (reference sequence). The CDR3 consists of 16 residues. The V segment lost 4 bases and the J segment 3 bases; nucleotides outside the gene matches: 9. DNA for the CDR3: TGCAGTGCTACTAAACAGGGGATTGTCTATAATTCACCCCTCCACTTT. Its protein product is CSATKQGIVYNSPLHF.

In this sample, this clonotype turned up many times. The chain has TRBV3-1 and TRBJ2-1; D uncertain. Trimming took off 4 bases at V and 3 bases at J, with 7 bases between the two ends. This CDR3 is built from 13 residues. Germline CDR1 is LGHDT and CDR2 is YNNKEL (reference sequence). The DNA for the CDR3 is TGTGCCAGCAGCCCTTGGGACTACAATGAGCAGTTCTTC. Translating it yields CASSPWDYNEQFF.

This clonotype has at least ten counts. The chain carries TRBV6-5 and TRBJ1-4; possibly TRBD1 for D (6 bases). Trimming pared 0 bases from V and 8 bases from J, leaving 19 bases between. The CDR3 runs to 17 residues. The germline gives CDR1 MNHEY, CDR2 SVGAGI. CDR3 sequence: CASSYSTGTPLREKLFF. DNA of the CDR3: TGTGCCAGCAGTTACTCCACCGGGACACCCCTGCGGGAAAAACTGTTTTTT.

This clonotype was found many times. This rearrangement joins TRBV20-1 to TRBJ2-2, with D maybe TRBD2 (5 bases). CDR1 is DFQATT, CDR2 SNEGSKA, per germline (reference sequence). V lost 6 bases and J 4 bases, leaving 21 bases between the germline ends. The CDR3 loop spans 16 amino acids. The CDR3 DNA reads TGCAGTGCCTCTCCCCCCCTTGGACTGGGCACCGGGGAGCTGTTTTTT. Translated: CSASPPLGLGTGELFF.

The table lists this clonotype with many counts. The J gene is TRBJ2-5, the V gene TRBV12-3 or TRBV12-4, with unresolved D. This CDR3 spans 10 amino acids. Trimming cost V 3 bases and J 5 bases, with 1 base left between them. As DNA, the CDR3 is TGTGCCAGCAGTTTCGAGACCCAGTACTTC. As protein: CASSFETQYF.

The rearrangement links TRBV27 to TRBJ2-7; D unclear. The germline CDR1 and CDR2 sequences are MNHEY and SMNVEV (reference sequence). The CDR3 covers 16 residues. Trimming took 2 bases from V and 3 from J, leaving 17 bases between them. Here the CDR3 DNA reads TGTGCCAGCAGTTTACGCCCCGGCGGTCTTCACTACGAGCAGTACTTC. Translated: CASSLRPGGLHYEQYF.

This clonotype was detected once. The rearrangement uses TRBV20-1 and TRBJ1-1; D might be TRBD1 (5 bases). CDR1 is DFQATT, CDR2 SNEGSKA, per germline (reference sequence). There are 15 residues in the CDR3. Deletions cut 7 bases from V and 2 bases from J, with 20 bases between. The CDR3 loop reads CSVSMGGSPNTEAFF. The CDR3 DNA is TGCAGTGTCAGCATGGGGGGGTCCCCCAACACTGAAGCTTTCTTT.

This clonotype was counted many times. This chain joins TRBV3-1 and TRBJ1-6; 8 nucleotides agree with TRBD1. The V gene's germline CDR1 is LGHDT and CDR2 YNNKEL (reference sequence). Trimming removed 6 bases from V and 9 bases from J; junction bases left unmatched: 7. There are 14 residues in the CDR3. The DNA of the CDR3 is TGTGCCAGCAGTCGAGGACAGGGAACTTCACCCCTCCACTTT. It translates to CASSRGQGTSPLHF.

This sequence joins TRBV11-1 and TRBJ2-1, with D tentatively TRBD1 (5 bases). Trimming took off 6 bases at V and 0 bases at J, with 24 bases between the two ends. This CDR3 has 19 amino acids. Germline-derived CDR1 and CDR2 are SGHAT and FQDESV (reference sequence). Written as DNA, the CDR3 is TGTGCCAGCAGTCCCTTACCTCAGATGGGGCACAGCTCCTACAATGAGCAGTTCTTC. Translation gives CASSPLPQMGHSSYNEQFF. Supplemented by reference TRBV11-1 and TRBJ2-1, the full variable domain reads EAEVAQSPRYKITEKSQAVAFWCDPISGHATLYWYRQILGQGPELLVQFQDESVVDDSQLPKDRFSAERLKGVDSTLKIQPAELGDSAMYLCASSPLPQMGHSSYNEQFFGPGTRLTVL.

This clonotype was seen only a few times. The chain recombines TRBV30 with TRBJ1-1; tentative D call: TRBD1 (6 bases). V lost 3 bases to trimming and J lost 1 base, with 15 bases between them. Germline CDR1 is GTSNPN and CDR2 is SVGIG (reference sequence). The CDR3 runs 15 residues. Written as DNA, the CDR3 is TGTGCCTGGAGAAACTCCGACAGGACGAACACTGAAGCTTTCTTT. This codes for CAWRNSDRTNTEAFF.

The rearrangement joins TRBV5-1 to TRBJ1-1; no clear D gene. CDR1 and CDR2 (germline): SGHRS, YFSETQ. V was shortened by 3 bases and J by 1 base, with 10 bases between the two germline ends. The CDR3 has 14 residues. Written as DNA, the CDR3 is TGCGCCAGCAGCTCGCCTCGAGAGAACACTGAAGCTTTCTTT. It is translated as CASSSPRENTEAFF.

This clonotype was observed at least ten times. The rearrangement links TRBV28 to TRBJ2-1; perhaps TRBD2 as D (6 bases). V shed 2 bases and J shed 0 bases, with 20 bases lying between them. Germline V lookup: CDR1 MDHEN, CDR2 SYDVKM. The CDR3 sequence is 19 residues long. The CDR3 region has the DNA TGTGCCAGCAGTTTAACGGGAGTCGGGGTCCTTCACTCCTACAATGAGCAGTTCTTC. It yields the protein CASSLTGVGVLHSYNEQFF.

The V gene is TRBV6-2 or TRBV6-3, the J gene TRBJ1-5; D is unclear. Trimming removed 6 bases at V and 7 bases at J, with 16 bases between. Germline loops: CDR1 MNHEY, CDR2 SVGEGT. The CDR3 is made up of 14 amino acids. The DNA of the CDR3 is TGTGCCAGCAGCGCCTCAGGTCTTAAGCAGCCCCAGCATTTT. It encodes CASSASGLKQPQHF.

The chain links TRBV11-2 to TRBJ2-3; possibly TRBD2 for D (5 bases). The CDR3 sequence is 16 residues long. V lost 3 bases and J 0 bases, leaving 13 bases between the germline ends. Germline V gene data show CDR1 as SGHAT and CDR2 as FQNNGV. CDR3 bases: TGTGCCAGCAGCTTCCGGCGGGCCTATAGCACAGATACGCAGTATTTT. The encoded protein is CASSFRRAYSTDTQYF.

This clonotype has just a few counts. The chain links TRBV11-2 to TRBJ2-7; 8 bases agree with TRBD2. Losses at the gene ends were 5 bases for V and 3 bases for J; bases not matched to a gene: 9. Germline CDR1 SGHAT, CDR2 FQNNGV. This CDR3 region has 15 residues. The CDR3 loop is CASSQSAGGFYEQYF. The CDR3 nucleotides are TGTGCCAGCAGCCAGTCGGCGGGAGGATTCTACGAGCAGTACTTC. The full variable domain, in which reference TRBV11-2 and TRBJ2-7 provide the parts outside the CDR3, is EAGVAQSPRYKIIEKRQSVAFWCNPISGHATLYWYQQILGQGPKLLIQFQNNGVVDDSQLPKDRFSAERLKGVDSTLKIQPAKLEDSAVYLCASSQSAGGFYEQYFGPGTRLTVT.

The chain joins TRBV5-6 to TRBJ2-2, with D possibly TRBD1 on 5 matching bases. Trimming pared 1 base from V and 4 bases from J, leaving 11 bases between. The CDR3 covers 15 residues. Per germline, CDR1 SGHDT and CDR2 YYEEEE. The CDR3 is CASSLYGRVTGELFF. Here the CDR3 DNA reads TGTGCCAGCAGCTTGTACGGCAGGGTCACCGGGGAGCTGTTTTTT. The full variable domain, rest sourced from reference TRBV5-6 and TRBJ2-2, is DAGVTQSPTHLIKTRGQQVTLRCSPKSGHDTVSWYQQALGQGPQFIFQYYEEEERQRGNFPDRFSGHQFPNYSSELNVNALLLGDSALYLCASSLYGRVTGELFFGEGSRLTVL.

This clonotype appeared many times. This CDR3 is CASSLSDNQPQHF. The CDR3 nucleotides read TGTGCCAGCAGTTTGAGTGACAATCAGCCCCAGCATTTT. The genes are TRBV12-3 or TRBV12-4 and TRBJ1-5; no clear D. Trimming shortened V by 3 bases and J by 3 bases, and 6 bases separated the two germline ends. The length of the CDR3 is 13 residues.

This clonotype has at least ten counts. The V call is TRBV7-2, the J call TRBJ1-3; D is unresolved. Germline loops: CDR1 SGHTA, CDR2 FQGNSA. The V end was cut by 0 bases, the J end by 0 bases, with 3 bases between. The CDR3 length is 14 residues. The CDR3 reads CASSLAASGNTIYF. The CDR3 nucleotides are TGTGCCAGCAGCTTAGCGGCCTCTGGAAACACCATATATTTT.

This clonotype was observed at least ten times. This chain uses TRBV11-2 with TRBJ1-1; D is unresolved. The CDR3 has 13 residues. V was cut by 1 base and J by 6 bases, with 9 bases left in between. Germline values: CDR1 SGHAT, CDR2 FQNNGV. The CDR3 DNA reads TGTGCCAGCAGCTTAGCGGGAGTCGCTGAAGCTTTCTTT. Translation gives CASSLAGVAEAFF.

This clonotype has a count of ten or more. J is TRBJ1-1 and V is TRBV20-1; no definite D call. This CDR3 is 14 amino acids long. Germline V CDR1 and CDR2: DFQATT, SNEGSKA (reference sequence). The V and J ends lost 3 bases and 0 bases respectively, with 11 bases between them. As DNA, the CDR3 is TGCAGTGCTAGTACAAAGTATATGAACACTGAAGCTTTCTTT. Translated, it gives CSASTKYMNTEAFF.